The 20 T cell receptor beta chains reported below all come from one sample, sequenced in a study of early T cells in non-severe SARS-CoV-2 infection. TCRdb redid the calling of the 5' RACE reads with MiXCR, one entry per CDR3 protein. The repertoire holds under 95,000 distinct CDR3 sequences, with 12% as singletons. The sequenced sample was whole blood. These receptors all stem from an adult who was a healthcare worker with PCR-confirmed SARS-CoV-2 infection or an uninfected control (not recorded which).

The table lists this clonotype with a few counts. The J gene is TRBJ2-3, the V gene TRBV7-2; D perhaps matches TRBD1 (5 bases). Per the germline V gene, CDR1 is SGHTA and CDR2 is FQGNSA. With 3 bases removed from V and 0 bases from J, the gap between germline ends came to 7 bases. This CDR3 has 14 residues. Here the CDR3 DNA reads TGTGCCAGCAGCTTTGACAGCAGCACAGATACGCAGTATTTT. Amino acids: CASSFDSSTDTQYF.

The table lists this clonotype with many counts. The rearrangement joins TRBV12-3 or TRBV12-4 to TRBJ2-1; tentative D call: TRBD1 (6 bases). V was clipped by 11 bases and J by 0 bases, with 14 bases between them. The CDR3 spans 14 residues. The CDR3 DNA follows: TGTGCCTCACGCAGGGGAAGCTCCTACAATGAGCAGTTCTTC. Translated, it gives CASRRGSSYNEQFF.

This clonotype was counted at least ten times. The rearrangement joins TRBV20-1 to TRBJ2-1; TRBD2 matches 7 bases. Germline trimming cut 0 bases from V and 0 bases from J; bases unmatched to any gene: 5. CDR3 length: 16 amino acids. Germline V gene sequence: CDR1 DFQATT, CDR2 SNEGSKA (reference sequence). The CDR3 loop reads CSARDPLAVSYNEQFF. CDR3 nucleotides: TGCAGTGCTAGAGATCCCCTAGCGGTCTCCTACAATGAGCAGTTCTTC.

Comments on this clonotype: A read error may explain this, as a much larger clone is one base away. V usage is TRBV15 and J usage is TRBJ2-6; D gene unclear. CDR3 length: 17 residues. CDR1 LNHNV and CDR2 YYDKDF come from the germline V gene (reference sequence). The CDR3 region is CVTSSRRFHSGANVLTF. Here the CDR3 DNA reads TGTGTCACCAGCAGCCGCAGATTCCACTCTGGGGCCAACGTCCTGACTTTC.

On this clonotype itself: A much larger clone sits a single nucleotide away, making a read error possible. CDR3 sequence reads: CASSPGRLEQFF. Here the CDR3 DNA reads TGTGCCAGCTCACCAGGCAGACTTGAGCAGTTCTTC. The chain couples TRBV18 to TRBJ2-1; the D is unclear. The V gene's germline CDR1 is KGHSH and CDR2 LQKENI. Trimming cost V 2 bases and J 9 bases, with 8 bases left between them. The CDR3 has 12 amino acids.

This clonotype was detected only once. V and J are TRBV19 and TRBJ1-1, with no clear D. Trimming stripped 5 bases from V and 1 base from J, with 11 bases between. Germline lookup yields CDR1 LNHDA and CDR2 SQIVND (reference sequence). The length of the CDR3 is 14 residues. CDR3 loop: CASSLSEGNTEAFF. The CDR3 nucleotides read TGTGCCAGTAGTCTCTCCGAGGGGAACACTGAAGCTTTCTTT.

This clonotype came up many times. The chain's CDR3 is CASSLVRYGYTF. DNA of the CDR3: TGTGCCAGCAGCTTAGTACGCTATGGCTACACCTTC. The chain uses TRBV7-2 and TRBJ1-2, with D uncertain. Germline values: CDR1 SGHTA, CDR2 FQGNSA. Trimming pared 1 base from V and 4 bases from J, leaving 4 bases between. This CDR3 has 12 amino acids.

The J gene is TRBJ1-2, the V gene TRBV11-2; D is possibly TRBD1 (6 bases). V lost 0 bases and J 5 bases, leaving 13 bases between the germline ends. Per the germline V gene, CDR1 is SGHAT and CDR2 is FQNNGV. This CDR3 has 15 residues. This CDR3 is CASSLDLSTGYGYTF. DNA of the CDR3: TGTGCCAGCAGCTTAGATCTATCGACAGGTTATGGCTACACCTTC.

This clonotype was counted only a few times. This chain joins TRBV29-1 and TRBJ2-2; D is unclear. V lost 5 bases and J 6 bases, leaving 10 bases between the germline ends. The CDR3 runs to 12 residues. Germline V gives CDR1 SQVTM, CDR2 ANQGSEA. The CDR3 region has the DNA TGCAGCGTTCAACAGACGGCCGGGGAGCTGTTTTTT. It yields the protein CSVQQTAGELFF.

This clonotype was picked up a small number of times. CDR3 region: CASSQTLADTQYF. CDR3 nucleotide sequence: TGTGCCAGCAGCCAAACCTTAGCAGATACGCAGTATTTT. This chain joins TRBV14 and TRBJ2-3, with D unclear. The CDR3 consists of 13 residues. Germline lookup yields CDR1 SGHDN and CDR2 FVKESK. The V end was cut by 2 bases, the J end by 4 bases, with 7 bases between.

This clonotype was observed many times. The V gene is TRBV2, the J gene TRBJ2-2, with 9 bases that match TRBD1. Trimming at V came to 6 bases and at J to 10 bases, leaving 6 bases not matched to a gene. CDR1 is SNHLY, CDR2 FYNNEI, per germline. The CDR3 has 13 residues. DNA of the CDR3: TGTGCCAGCAGACGGACAGGGGCCTCGGAGCTGTTTTTT. It encodes CASRRTGASELFF.

This clonotype was recorded many times. This chain joins TRBV9 and TRBJ1-2; no clear D. CDR3 length: 15 residues. Germline V CDR1 and CDR2: SGDLS, YYNGEE. V was trimmed by 3 bases and J by 2 bases, leaving 14 bases between them. The CDR3 protein is CASSAEVLTNYGYTF. DNA for the CDR3: TGTGCCAGCAGCGCCGAGGTACTGACGAACTATGGCTACACCTTC. Full variable domain (remainder filled in from reference TRBV9 and TRBJ1-2): DSGVTQTPKHLITATGQRVTLRCSPRSGDLSVYWYQQSLDQGLQFLIQYYNGEERAKGNILERFSAQQFPDLHSELNLSSLELGDSALYFCASSAEVLTNYGYTFGSGTRLTVV.

This clonotype was counted ten times or more. CDR3: CASSLQAQNTEAFF. The CDR3 DNA reads TGCGCCAGCAGCTTGCAGGCGCAGAACACTGAAGCTTTCTTT. This chain uses TRBV5-1 with TRBJ1-1, with no clear D. CDR3 size: 14 residues. The germline gives CDR1 SGHRS, CDR2 YFSETQ. V was clipped by 1 base and J by 1 base, with 8 bases between them. Variable domain in full (rest from reference TRBV5-1 and TRBJ1-1): KAGVTQTPRYLIKTRGQQVTLSCSPISGHRSVSWYQQTPGQGLQFLFEYFSETQRNKGNFPGRFSGRQFSNSRSEMNVSTLELGDSALYLCASSLQAQNTEAFFGQGTRLTVV.

This clonotype turned up a few times. The chain links TRBV18 to TRBJ2-1; TRBD2 is a possible D gene (5 bases). The CDR3 runs to 13 residues. The germline V gene encodes CDR1 KGHSH and CDR2 LQKENI. Trimming cost V 2 bases and J 5 bases, with 7 bases left between them. CDR3 loop: CASSPGLNNEQFF. The CDR3 DNA reads as TGTGCCAGCTCACCAGGACTGAACAATGAGCAGTTCTTC.

The chain links TRBV7-6 to TRBJ2-5; D uncertain. The CDR3 spans 12 residues. CDR1 is SGHVS, CDR2 FNYEAQ, per germline. V was pared by 4 bases and J by 6 bases, with 9 bases between. CDR3 in amino acids: CASSSPVQTQYF. In DNA, the CDR3 is TGTGCCAGCAGCTCCCCCGTGCAGACCCAGTACTTC.

This clonotype was picked up many times. The V and J genes are TRBV3-1 and TRBJ2-7; D is unclear. V lost 4 bases and J lost 2, with 12 bases in between. The CDR3 totals 14 residues. From germline, CDR1 is LGHDT and CDR2 YNNKEL (reference sequence). CDR3 protein: CASSLAGYPYEQYF. CDR3 in DNA: TGTGCCAGCAGCCTGGCTGGGTATCCCTACGAGCAGTACTTC.

This clonotype has ten or more counts. V and J are TRBV20-1 and TRBJ1-1; the D gene is possibly TRBD1 (6 bases). The germline V gene encodes CDR1 DFQATT and CDR2 SNEGSKA (reference sequence). The CDR3 covers 17 residues. The V end was cut by 0 bases, the J end by 1 base, with 18 bases between. The CDR3, as DNA: TGCAGTGCTAGAGATGCGGGACACACAAGAAGGAACACTGAAGCTTTCTTT. This translates into CSARDAGHTRRNTEAFF.

This clonotype came up a few times. The V gene is TRBV7-6, the J gene TRBJ2-6; perhaps D is TRBD1 or TRBD2 (5 bases each). The CDR3 has 13 residues. The germline V and J ends were trimmed by 8 bases and 2 bases, with 7 bases remaining between them. The germline gives CDR1 SGHVS, CDR2 FNYEAQ. CDR3 DNA sequence: TGTGCCAGCGAGGGACCTGGGGCCAACGTCCTGACTTTC. This codes for CASEGPGANVLTF.

Concerning this clonotype: A much larger clone differs by one base, so this may be a read error. The rearrangement joins TRBV7-9 to TRBJ2-3; D call uncertain. CDR1 SEHNR and CDR2 FQNEAQ come from the germline V gene (reference sequence). The CDR3 length is 15 residues. In DNA, the CDR3 is TGTGCCAGCCAGCCCCCCACCACGCTCACAGATAAGCAGTATTTT. Protein sequence: CASQPPTTLTDKQYF.

This clonotype showed up many times. The chain is built from TRBV5-4 and TRBJ2-3; D unresolved. Germline CDR1 is SGHNT and CDR2 is YYREEE (reference sequence). Trimming took off 0 bases at V and 3 bases at J, with 8 bases between the two ends. The CDR3 loop spans 14 amino acids. This CDR3 is CASSLAGATDTQYF. In nucleotides, the CDR3 is TGTGCCAGCAGCTTGGCAGGTGCGACAGATACGCAGTATTTT.